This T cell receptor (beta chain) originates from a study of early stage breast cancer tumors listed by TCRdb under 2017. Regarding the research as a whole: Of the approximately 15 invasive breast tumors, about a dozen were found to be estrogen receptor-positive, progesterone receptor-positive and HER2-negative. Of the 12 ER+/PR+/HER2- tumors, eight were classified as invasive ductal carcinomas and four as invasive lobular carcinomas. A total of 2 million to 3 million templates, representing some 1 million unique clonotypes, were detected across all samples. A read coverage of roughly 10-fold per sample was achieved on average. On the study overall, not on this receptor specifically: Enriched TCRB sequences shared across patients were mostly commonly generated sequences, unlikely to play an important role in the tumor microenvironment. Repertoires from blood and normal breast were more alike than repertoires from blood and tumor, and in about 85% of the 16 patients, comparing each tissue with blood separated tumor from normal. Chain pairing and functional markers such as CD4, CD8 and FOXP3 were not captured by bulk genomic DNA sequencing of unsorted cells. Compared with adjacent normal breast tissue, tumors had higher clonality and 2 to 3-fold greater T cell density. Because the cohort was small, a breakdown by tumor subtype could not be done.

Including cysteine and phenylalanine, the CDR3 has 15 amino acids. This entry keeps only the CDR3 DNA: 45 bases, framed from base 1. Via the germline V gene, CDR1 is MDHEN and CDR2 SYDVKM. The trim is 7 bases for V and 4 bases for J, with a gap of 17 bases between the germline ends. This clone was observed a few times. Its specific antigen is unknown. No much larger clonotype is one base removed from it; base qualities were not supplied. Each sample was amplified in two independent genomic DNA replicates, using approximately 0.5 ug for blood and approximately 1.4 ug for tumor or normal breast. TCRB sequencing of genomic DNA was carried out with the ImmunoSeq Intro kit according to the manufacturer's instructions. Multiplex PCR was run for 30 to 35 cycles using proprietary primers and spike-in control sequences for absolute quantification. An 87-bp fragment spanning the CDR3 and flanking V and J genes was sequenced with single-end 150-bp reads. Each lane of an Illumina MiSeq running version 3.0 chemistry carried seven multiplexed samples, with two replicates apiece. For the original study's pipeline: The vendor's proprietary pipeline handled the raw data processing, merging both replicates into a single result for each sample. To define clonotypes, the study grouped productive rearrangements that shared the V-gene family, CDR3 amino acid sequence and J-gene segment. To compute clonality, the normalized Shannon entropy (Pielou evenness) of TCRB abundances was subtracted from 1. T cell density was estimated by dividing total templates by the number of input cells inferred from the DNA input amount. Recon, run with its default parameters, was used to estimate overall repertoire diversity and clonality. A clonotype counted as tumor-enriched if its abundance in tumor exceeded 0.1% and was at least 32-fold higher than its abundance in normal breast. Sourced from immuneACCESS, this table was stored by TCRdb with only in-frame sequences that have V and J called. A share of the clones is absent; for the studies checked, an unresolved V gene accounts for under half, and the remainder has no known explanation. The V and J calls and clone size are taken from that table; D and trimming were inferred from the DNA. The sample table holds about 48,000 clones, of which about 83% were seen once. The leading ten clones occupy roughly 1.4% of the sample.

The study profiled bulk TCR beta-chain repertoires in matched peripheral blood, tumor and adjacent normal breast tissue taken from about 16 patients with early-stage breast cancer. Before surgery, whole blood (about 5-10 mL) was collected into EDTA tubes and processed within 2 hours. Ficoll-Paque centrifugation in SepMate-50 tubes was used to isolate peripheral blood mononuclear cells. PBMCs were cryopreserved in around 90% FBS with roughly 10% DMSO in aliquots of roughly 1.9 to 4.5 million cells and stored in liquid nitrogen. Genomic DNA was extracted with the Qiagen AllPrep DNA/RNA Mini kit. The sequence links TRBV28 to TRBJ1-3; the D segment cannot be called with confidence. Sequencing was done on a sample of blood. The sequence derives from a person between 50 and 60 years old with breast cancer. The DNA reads TGTGCCAGCAACTCTCGCGTGCGGAGCGGAAACACCATATATTTT. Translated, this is CASNSRVRSGNTIYF.